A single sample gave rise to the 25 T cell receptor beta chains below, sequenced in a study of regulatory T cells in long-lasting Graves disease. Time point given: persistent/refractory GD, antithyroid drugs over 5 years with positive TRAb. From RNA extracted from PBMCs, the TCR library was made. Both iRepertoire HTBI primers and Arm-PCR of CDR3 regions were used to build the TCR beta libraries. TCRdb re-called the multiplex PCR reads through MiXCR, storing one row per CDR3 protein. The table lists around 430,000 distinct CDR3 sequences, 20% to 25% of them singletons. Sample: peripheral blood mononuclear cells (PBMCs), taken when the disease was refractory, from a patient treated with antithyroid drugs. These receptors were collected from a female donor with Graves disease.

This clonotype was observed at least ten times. This CDR3 reads CASSQVTAEPNTEAFF. The CDR3 nucleotides are TGTGCCAGCAGTCAAGTGACAGCCGAGCCGAACACTGAAGCTTTCTTT. This chain joins TRBV28 and TRBJ1-1, with D tentatively TRBD1 (5 bases). This CDR3 comprises 16 residues. CDR1 and CDR2 from the germline V gene are MDHEN and SYDVKM. With 5 bases removed from V and 1 base from J, the gap between germline ends came to 17 bases. Filled out from reference TRBV28 and TRBJ1-1, the complete variable domain reads DVKVTQSSRYLVKRTGEKVFLECVQDMDHENMFWYRQDPGLGLRLIYFSYDVKMKEKGDIPEGYSVSREKKERFSLILESASTNQTSMYLCASSQVTAEPNTEAFFGQGTRLTVV.

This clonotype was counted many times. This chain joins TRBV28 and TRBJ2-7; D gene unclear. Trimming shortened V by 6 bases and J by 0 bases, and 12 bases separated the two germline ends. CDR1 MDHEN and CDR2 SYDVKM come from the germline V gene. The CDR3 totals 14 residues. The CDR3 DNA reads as TGTGCCAGCAGCCGACGGTCAGACTCCTACGAGCAGTACTTC. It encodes CASSRRSDSYEQYF.

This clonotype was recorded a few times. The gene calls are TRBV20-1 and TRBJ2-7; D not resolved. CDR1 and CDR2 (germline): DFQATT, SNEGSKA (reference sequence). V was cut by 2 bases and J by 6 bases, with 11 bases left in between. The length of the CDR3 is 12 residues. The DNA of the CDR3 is TGCAGTGCTAGATCCCTCCCGACCGAGCAGTACTTC. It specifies CSARSLPTEQYF.

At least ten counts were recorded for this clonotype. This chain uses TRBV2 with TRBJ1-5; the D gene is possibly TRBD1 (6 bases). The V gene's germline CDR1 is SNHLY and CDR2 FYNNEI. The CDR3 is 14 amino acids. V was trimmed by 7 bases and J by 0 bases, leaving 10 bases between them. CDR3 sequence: CASKGRGSNQPQHF. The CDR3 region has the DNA TGTGCCAGCAAAGGCAGGGGTAGCAATCAGCCCCAGCATTTT.

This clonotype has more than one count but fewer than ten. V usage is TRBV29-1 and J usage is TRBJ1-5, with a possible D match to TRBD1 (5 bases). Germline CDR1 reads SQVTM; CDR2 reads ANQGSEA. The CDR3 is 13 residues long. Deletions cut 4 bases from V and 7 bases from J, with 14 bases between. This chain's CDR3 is CSVVVGVDQPQHF. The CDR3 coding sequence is TGCAGCGTTGTGGTAGGGGTGGACCAGCCCCAGCATTTT.

The CDR3 here is CASSLQGVVYGYTF. DNA for the CDR3: TGTGCCAGCAGCTTACAGGGCGTTGTATATGGCTACACCTTC. V and J are TRBV7-8 and TRBJ1-2; TRBD1 might be the D (5 bases). The CDR3 extends over 14 amino acids. The germline V gene has CDR1 SGHVS and CDR2 FQNEAQ. Deletions cut 2 bases from V and 5 bases from J, with 12 bases between. The variable domain in full, with the rest retrieved from reference TRBV7-8 and TRBJ1-2, is GAGVSQSPRYKVAKRGQDVALRCDPISGHVSLFWYQQALGQGPEFLTYFQNEAQLDKSGLPSDRFFAERPEGSVSTLKIQRTQQEDSAVYLCASSLQGVVYGYTFGSGTRLTVV.

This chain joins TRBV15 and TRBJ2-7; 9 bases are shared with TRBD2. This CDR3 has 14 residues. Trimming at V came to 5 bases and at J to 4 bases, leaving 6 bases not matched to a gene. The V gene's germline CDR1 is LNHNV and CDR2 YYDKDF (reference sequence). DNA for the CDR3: TGTGCCACCAGCTCTGGAGCGGGGGGATACGAGCAGTACTTC. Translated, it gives CATSSGAGGYEQYF.

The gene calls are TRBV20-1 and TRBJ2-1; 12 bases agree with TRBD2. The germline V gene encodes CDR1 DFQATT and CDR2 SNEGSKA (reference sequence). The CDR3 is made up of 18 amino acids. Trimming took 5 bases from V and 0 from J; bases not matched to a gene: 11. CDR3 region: CSASTPGLAGSSYNEQFF. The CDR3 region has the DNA TGCAGTGCTTCCACTCCGGGACTAGCGGGCAGCTCCTACAATGAGCAGTTCTTC.

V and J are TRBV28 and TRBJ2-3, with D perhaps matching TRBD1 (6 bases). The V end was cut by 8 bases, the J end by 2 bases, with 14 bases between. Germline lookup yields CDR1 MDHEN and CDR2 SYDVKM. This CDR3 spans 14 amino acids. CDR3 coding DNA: TGTGCCAGCCGGGACACCAGCCTCACAGATACGCAGTATTTT. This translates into CASRDTSLTDTQYF. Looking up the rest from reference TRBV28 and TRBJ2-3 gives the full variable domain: DVKVTQSSRYLVKRTGEKVFLECVQDMDHENMFWYRQDPGLGLRLIYFSYDVKMKEKGDIPEGYSVSREKKERFSLILESASTNQTSMYLCASRDTSLTDTQYFGPGTRLTVL.

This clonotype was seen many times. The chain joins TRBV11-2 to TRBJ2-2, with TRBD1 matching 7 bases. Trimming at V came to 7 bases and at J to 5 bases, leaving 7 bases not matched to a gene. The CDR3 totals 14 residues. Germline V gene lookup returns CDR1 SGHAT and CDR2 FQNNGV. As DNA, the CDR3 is TGTGCCAGCAAACGACAGGGAAAAACCGGGGAGCTGTTTTTT. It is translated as CASKRQGKTGELFF.

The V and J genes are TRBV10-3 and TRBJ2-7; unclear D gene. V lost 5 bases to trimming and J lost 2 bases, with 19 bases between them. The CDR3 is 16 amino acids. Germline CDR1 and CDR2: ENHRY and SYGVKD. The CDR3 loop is CAISRFDHDLPYEQYF. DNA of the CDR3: TGTGCCATCAGTCGCTTTGACCATGACTTGCCCTACGAGCAGTACTTC.

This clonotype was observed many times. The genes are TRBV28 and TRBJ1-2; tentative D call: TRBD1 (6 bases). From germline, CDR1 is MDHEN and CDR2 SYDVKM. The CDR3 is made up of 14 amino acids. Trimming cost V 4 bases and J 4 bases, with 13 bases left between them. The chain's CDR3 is CASSSGGGRYGYTF. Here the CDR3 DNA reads TGTGCCAGCAGTTCCGGGGGGGGGCGCTATGGCTACACCTTC.

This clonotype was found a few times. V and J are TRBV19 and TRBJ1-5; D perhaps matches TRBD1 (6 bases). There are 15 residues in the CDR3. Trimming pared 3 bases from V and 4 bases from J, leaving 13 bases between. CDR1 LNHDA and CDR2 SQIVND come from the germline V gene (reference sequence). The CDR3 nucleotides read TGTGCCAGTAGTATGAGTCAGGGGCCTAATCAGCCCCAGCATTTT. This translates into CASSMSQGPNQPQHF.

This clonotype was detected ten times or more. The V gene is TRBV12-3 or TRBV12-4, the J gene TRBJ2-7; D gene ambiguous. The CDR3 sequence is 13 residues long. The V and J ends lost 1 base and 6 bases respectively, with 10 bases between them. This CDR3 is CASSLEAPGEQYF. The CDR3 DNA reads TGTGCCAGCAGTTTAGAGGCCCCAGGCGAGCAGTACTTC.

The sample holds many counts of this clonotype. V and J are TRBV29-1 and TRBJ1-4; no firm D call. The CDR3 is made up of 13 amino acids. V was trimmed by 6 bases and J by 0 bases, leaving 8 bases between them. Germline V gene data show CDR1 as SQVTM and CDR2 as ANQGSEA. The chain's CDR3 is CSVPAATNEKLFF. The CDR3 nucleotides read TGCAGCGTCCCAGCGGCAACTAATGAAAAACTGTTTTTT.

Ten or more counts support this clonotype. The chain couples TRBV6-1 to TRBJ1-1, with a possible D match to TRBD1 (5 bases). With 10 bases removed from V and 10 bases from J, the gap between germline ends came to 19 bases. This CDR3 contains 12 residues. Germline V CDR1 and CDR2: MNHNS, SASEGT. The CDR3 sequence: CAIGQNAGGAFF. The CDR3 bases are TGTGCCATCGGGCAGAACGCTGGGGGAGCTTTCTTT.

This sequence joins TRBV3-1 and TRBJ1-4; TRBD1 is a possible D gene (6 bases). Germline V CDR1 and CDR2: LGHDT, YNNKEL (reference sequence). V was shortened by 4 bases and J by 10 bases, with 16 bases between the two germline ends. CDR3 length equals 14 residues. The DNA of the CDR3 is TGTGCCAGCAGCCCGGGACACCAGGGAGGAAAACTGTTTTTT. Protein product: CASSPGHQGGKLFF. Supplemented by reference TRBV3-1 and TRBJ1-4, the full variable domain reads DTAVSQTPKYLVTQMGNDKSIKCEQNLGHDTMYWYKQDSKKFLKIMFSYNNKELIINETVPNRFSPKSPDKAHLNLHINSLELGDSAVYFCASSPGHQGGKLFFGSGTQLSVL.

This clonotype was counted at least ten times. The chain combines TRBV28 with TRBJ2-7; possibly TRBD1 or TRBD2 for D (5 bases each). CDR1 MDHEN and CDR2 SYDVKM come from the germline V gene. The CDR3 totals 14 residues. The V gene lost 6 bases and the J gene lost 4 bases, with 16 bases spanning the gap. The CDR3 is CASSFKGTDYEQYF. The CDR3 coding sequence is TGTGCCAGCAGCTTTAAGGGGACGGATTACGAGCAGTACTTC.

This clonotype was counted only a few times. The CDR3 is CASSGGVDYPAYNEQFF. The CDR3 region has the DNA TGTGCCAGCAGCGGAGGGGTCGACTACCCCGCCTACAATGAGCAGTTCTTC. This chain joins TRBV7-8 and TRBJ2-5; D is possibly TRBD2 (6 bases). Judging by the DNA end, TRBJ2-1 fits better; the J call may be wrong. The length of the CDR3 is 17 residues. Germline V CDR1 and CDR2: SGHVS, FQNEAQ.

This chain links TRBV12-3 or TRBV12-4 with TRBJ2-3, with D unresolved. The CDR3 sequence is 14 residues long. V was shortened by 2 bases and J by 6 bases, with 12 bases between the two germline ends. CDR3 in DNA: TGTGCCAGCAGTTTATTTAGTGCGGCTGATACGCAGTATTTT. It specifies CASSLFSAADTQYF.

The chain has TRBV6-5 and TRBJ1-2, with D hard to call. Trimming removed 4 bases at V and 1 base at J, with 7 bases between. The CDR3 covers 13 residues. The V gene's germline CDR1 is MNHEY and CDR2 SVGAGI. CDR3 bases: TGTGCCAGCAGTTCTGGGAATAACTATGGCTACACCTTC. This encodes CASSSGNNYGYTF.

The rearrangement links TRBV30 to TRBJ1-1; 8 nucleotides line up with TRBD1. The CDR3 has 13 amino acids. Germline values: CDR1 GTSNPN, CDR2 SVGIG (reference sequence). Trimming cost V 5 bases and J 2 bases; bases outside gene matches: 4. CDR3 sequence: CAWDRGLNTEAFF. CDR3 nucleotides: TGTGCCTGGGACAGGGGACTAAACACTGAAGCTTTCTTT.

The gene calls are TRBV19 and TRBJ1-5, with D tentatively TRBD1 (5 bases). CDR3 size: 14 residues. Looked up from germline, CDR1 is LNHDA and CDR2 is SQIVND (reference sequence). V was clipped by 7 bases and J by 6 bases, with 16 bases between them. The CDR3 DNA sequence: TGTGCCAGTACCATCGGGGCGTACGGTCAGCCCCAGCATTTT. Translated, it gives CASTIGAYGQPQHF.

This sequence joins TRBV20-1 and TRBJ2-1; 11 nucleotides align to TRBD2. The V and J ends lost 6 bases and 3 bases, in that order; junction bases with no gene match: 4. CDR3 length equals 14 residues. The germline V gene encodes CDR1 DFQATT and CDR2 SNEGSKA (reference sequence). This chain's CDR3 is CSAPTSGGYNEQFF. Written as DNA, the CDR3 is TGCAGTGCCCCAACTAGCGGGGGCTACAATGAGCAGTTCTTC.

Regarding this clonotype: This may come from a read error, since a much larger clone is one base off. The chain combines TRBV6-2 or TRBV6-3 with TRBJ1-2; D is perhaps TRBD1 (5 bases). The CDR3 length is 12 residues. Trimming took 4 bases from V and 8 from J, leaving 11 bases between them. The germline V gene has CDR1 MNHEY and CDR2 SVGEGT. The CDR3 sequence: CASSLGDRGYTF. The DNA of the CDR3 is TGTGCCAGCAGTTTAGGGGACCGGGGCTACACCTTC.